This T cell receptor (beta chain) was profiled in a study of radiotherapy plus CTLA-4 blockade in lung cancer. CDR3 size: 17 residues. Germline loops: CDR1 SQVTM, CDR2 ANQGSEA. V shed 3 bases and J 3 bases; nucleotides not matched to a gene: 9. This table comes from immunoSEQ multiplex PCR, and its TCRdb copy is limited to in-frame clones, with some not included. This sample has about 70,000 clones, with approximately 79% found just once. Sequences were derived from peripheral blood, sampled from a patient treated with radiotherapy plus ipilimumab. This chain joins TRBV29-1 and TRBJ2-3; 13 nucleotides agree with TRBD2. The receptor was derived from a human donor with non-small cell lung cancer who had a complete response to radiotherapy plus ipilimumab. The chain's CDR3 is CSVDRGELAGGTDTQYF. CDR3 bases: TGCAGCGTTGATAGGGGGGAACTAGCGGGAGGGACAGATACGCAGTATTTT.